This record covers a single T cell receptor (beta chain). Its target is not known. Both TRBC1 and TRBC2 were covered by a beta constant-region primer of two equimolar oligonucleotides. Using its own MiXCR run on the UMI-ligation and nested PCR reads, TCRdb lists one record per CDR3 protein. The table records some 150,000 distinct CDR3 sequences, about 17% of them present only once. Germline V CDR1 and CDR2: DFQATT, SNEGSKA (reference sequence). The V gene end was trimmed by 5 bases and the J gene end by 6 bases; junction bases not matched to a gene: 7. This CDR3 region has 13 residues. This sample was taken from a study of naive and memory T cell subsets. General study findings and limits: Over 95% of naive TCR sequences appeared only once after error correction, unlike memory subsets.

The chain couples TRBV20-1 to TRBJ2-3; 8 nucleotides line up with TRBD2. Input material: naive CD4+ T cells from blood. The receptor was isolated from a human donor in good health. The CDR3 DNA follows: TGCAGTGCTGACCGGACTAGCCCGGATACGCAGTATTTT. Amino acid sequence: CSADRTSPDTQYF.